These 16 T cell receptor beta chains share one sample of origin, sequenced in a study of CXCR3-negative and CXCR3-positive naive CD8 T cells. Regarding the study as a whole: Hydrophobicity of TRB CDR3s was greater in CXCR3-positive naive cells than in CXCR3-negative naive cells.

With UMI labels, 5' RACE was used to prepare the TRB cDNA libraries. TCRdb reworked the 5' RACE reads into one entry per CDR3 protein, no DNA. The table lists tens of thousands of distinct CDR3 sequences. What these receptors recognize is not known. Sequencing input: naive CXCR3+ CD8+ T cells from blood. Sample subset: CD45RO-CCR7+CD27+CD95- naive CD8+ T cells expressing CXCR3 (TNR3+). The receptors were gathered from a human donor in good health. Some clones in this sample may be carry-over from other donors' samples.

This clonotype shows up as medium-sized by frequency. The gene calls are TRBV20-1 and TRBJ1-5. The CDR3 is made up of 15 amino acids. The V gene's germline CDR1 is DFQATT and CDR2 SNEGSKA (reference sequence). This CDR3 reads CSARDMGEGNQPQHF.

This chain uses TRBV18 with TRBJ2-7; the TRBD1 assignment by TCRdb is unverifiable without DNA. Germline V CDR1 and CDR2: KGHSH, LQKENI. This CDR3 comprises 12 residues. CDR3 region: CASTQGADEQYF.

V usage is TRBV28 and J usage is TRBJ1-2. Looked up from germline, CDR1 is MDHEN and CDR2 is SYDVKM. The CDR3 contains 14 residues. The CDR3 reads CASSLMTRYYGYTF.

The V call is TRBV5-1, the J call TRBJ1-5; TCRdb indicates TRBD1, and absent DNA this call remains unverified. The CDR3 covers 16 residues. Germline V gene sequence: CDR1 SGHRS, CDR2 YFSETQ. The chain's CDR3 is CASSPGQGSGNQPQHF.

The chain couples TRBV7-2 to TRBJ2-5; TCRdb designates TRBD1, a call that cannot be tested without DNA. The CDR3 spans 15 residues. From germline, CDR1 is SGHTA and CDR2 FQGNSA. The CDR3 spells CASSLVGGVEETQYF.

This chain uses TRBV25-1 with TRBJ2-2. In germline, CDR1 is MGHDK, CDR2 SYGVNS. CDR3 size: 14 residues. CDR3 protein: CASSEVEESGELFF.

The chain joins TRBV5-1 to TRBJ2-7. In germline, CDR1 is SGHRS, CDR2 YFSETQ. This CDR3 has 13 residues. The CDR3 is CASSLRATYEQYF. Full variable domain (remainder filled in from reference TRBV5-1 and TRBJ2-7): KAGVTQTPRYLIKTRGQQVTLSCSPISGHRSVSWYQQTPGQGLQFLFEYFSETQRNKGNFPGRFSGRQFSNSRSEMNVSTLELGDSALYLCASSLRATYEQYFGPGTRLTVT.

The chain couples TRBV6-2 or TRBV6-3 to TRBJ1-1; the TCRdb call, TRBD1, lacks DNA for checking. The germline V gene encodes CDR1 MNHEY and CDR2 SVGEGT. The CDR3 runs to 15 residues. CDR3 amino acids: CASSSPGQGFAEAFF.

This chain connects TRBV20-1 to TRBJ2-7; the TCRdb call, TRBD1, lacks DNA for checking. The germline gives CDR1 DFQATT, CDR2 SNEGSKA (reference sequence). The CDR3 loop spans 14 amino acids. CDR3: CSARPSGTGYEQYF.

The chain is built from TRBV11-3 and TRBJ2-1; TCRdb proposes TRBD2, but this gene call is untestable without DNA. Per germline, CDR1 SGHNT and CDR2 YENEEA. CDR3 length: 14 amino acids. Here the CDR3 reads CASIADWRVDEQFF.

The chain couples TRBV12-3 or TRBV12-4 to TRBJ2-1. This CDR3 has 14 amino acids. The CDR3 reads CASSLGGPYNEQFF.

The rearrangement links TRBV14 to TRBJ2-1; TCRdb's D gene call, TRBD1, goes unchecked for lack of DNA. The CDR3 runs to 15 residues. Germline assignment: CDR1 SGHDN and CDR2 FVKESK. CDR3 in amino acids: CASSHPEKRGGEQFF. The full variable domain, completed using reference TRBV14 and TRBJ2-1, is EAGVTQFPSHSVIEKGQTVTLRCDPISGHDNLYWYRRVMGKEIKFLLHFVKESKQDESGMPNNRFLAERTGGTYSTLKVQPAELEDSGVYFCASSHPEKRGGEQFFGPGTRLTVL.

The CDR3 here is CASSGQGGSYEKLFF. This rearrangement joins TRBV12-3 or TRBV12-4 to TRBJ1-4; TCRdb returns TRBD1, unconfirmable since there is no DNA. This CDR3 comprises 15 residues.

The V gene is TRBV7-3, the J gene TRBJ1-1; with no DNA, the TCRdb D assignment of TRBD1 cannot be verified. Germline assignment: CDR1 SGHTA and CDR2 FQGTGA. The CDR3 spans 14 residues. Here the CDR3 reads CASSLSTGGPEAFF. The whole variable domain, filled in from reference TRBV7-3 and TRBJ1-1, reads GAGVSQTPSNKVTEKGKYVELRCDPISGHTALYWYRQSLGQGPEFLIYFQGTGAADDSGLPNDRFFAVRPEGSVSTLKIQRTERGDSAVYLCASSLSTGGPEAFFGQGTRLTVV.

J is TRBJ2-2 and V is TRBV28. The germline V gene encodes CDR1 MDHEN and CDR2 SYDVKM. The CDR3 is 12 residues long. The CDR3 reads CASSLSKGELFF.

The V gene is TRBV7-2, the J gene TRBJ2-1. The germline gives CDR1 SGHTA, CDR2 FQGNSA. The length of the CDR3 is 12 residues. CDR3 sequence reads: CASSQGMDEQFF.